In this sample, the clone carrying this T cell receptor (beta chain) turned up once. The antigen is not known. The CDR3 is 13 amino acids. V lost 4 bases and J lost 2, with 6 bases in between. Per germline, CDR1 KGHDR and CDR2 SFDVKD. The patients chosen for sequencing had shown expansion of CD8+CD57+ cells (detected by flow cytometry). Everyone among the patients had severe acquired aplastic anemia. It was genomic DNA that served as the template for profiling TCR beta VDJ and CDR3. TCRdb used MiXCR to reprocess the reads, holding one entry per CDR3 protein. The sample shows about 43,000 distinct CDR3 sequences, approximately 57% of them seen only once. The data were obtained in a study of CD8+CD57+ T cells in acquired aplastic anemia. The wider study: The mean DNA yield obtained from sorted CD4+ and CD8+ cells came to approximately 3.2 ug. The study, taken as a whole, reports: Overlapping CD8+ CDR3 repertoires of patients and controls contained around 31 shared sequences. With respect to CD8+ Simpson's diversity, patients and controls did not differ significantly.

The sample comprised sorted CD4+, CD8+, or CD8+CD57+ T cells (not recorded which) from PBMCs. The TCR comes from a human donor with aplastic anemia. The V gene is TRBV24-1, the J gene TRBJ2-3; unclear D gene. The CDR3 reads CATSEANTDTQYF. CDR3 DNA: TGTGCCACCAGTGAAGCAAACACAGATACGCAGTATTTT.